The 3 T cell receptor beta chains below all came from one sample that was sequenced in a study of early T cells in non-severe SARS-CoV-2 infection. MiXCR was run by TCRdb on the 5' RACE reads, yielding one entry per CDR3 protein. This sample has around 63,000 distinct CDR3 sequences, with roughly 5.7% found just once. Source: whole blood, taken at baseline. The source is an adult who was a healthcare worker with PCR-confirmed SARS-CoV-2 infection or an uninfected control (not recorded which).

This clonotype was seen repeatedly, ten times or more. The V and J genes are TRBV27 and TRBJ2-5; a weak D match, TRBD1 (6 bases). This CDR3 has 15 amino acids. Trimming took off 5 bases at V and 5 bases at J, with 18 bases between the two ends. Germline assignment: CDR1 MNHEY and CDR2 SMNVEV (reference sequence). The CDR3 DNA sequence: TGTGCCAGCAGTCCCGAGACAGGTTCAAAGGAGACCCAGTACTTC. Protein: CASSPETGSKETQYF.

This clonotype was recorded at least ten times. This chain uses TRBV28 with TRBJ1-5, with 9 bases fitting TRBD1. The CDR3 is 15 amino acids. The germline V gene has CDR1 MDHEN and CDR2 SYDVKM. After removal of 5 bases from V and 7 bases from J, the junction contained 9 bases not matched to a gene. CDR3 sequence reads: CASSPQGAVWQPQHF. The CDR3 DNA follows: TGTGCCAGCAGTCCACAGGGGGCGGTTTGGCAGCCCCAGCATTTT.

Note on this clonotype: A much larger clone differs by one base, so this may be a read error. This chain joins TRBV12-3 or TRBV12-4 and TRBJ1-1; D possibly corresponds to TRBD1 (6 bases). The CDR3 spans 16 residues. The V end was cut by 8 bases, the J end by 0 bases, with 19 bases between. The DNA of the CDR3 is TGTGCCAGCGGCAGAACAGGGACGCTGCTGAACACTGAAGCTTTCTTT. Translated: CASGRTGTLLNTEAFF.